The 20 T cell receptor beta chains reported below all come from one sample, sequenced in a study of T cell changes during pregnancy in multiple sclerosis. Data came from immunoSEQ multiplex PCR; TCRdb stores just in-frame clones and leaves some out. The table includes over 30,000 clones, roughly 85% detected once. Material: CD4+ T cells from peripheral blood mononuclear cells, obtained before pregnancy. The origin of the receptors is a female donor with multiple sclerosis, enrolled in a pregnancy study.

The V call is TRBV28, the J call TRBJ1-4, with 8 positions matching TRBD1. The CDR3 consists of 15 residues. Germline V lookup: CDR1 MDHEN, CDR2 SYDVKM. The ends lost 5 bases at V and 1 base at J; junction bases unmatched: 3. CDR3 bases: TGTGCCAGCAGTCCTACAGGGGGAACTAATGAAAAACTGTTTTTT. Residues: CASSPTGGTNEKLFF.

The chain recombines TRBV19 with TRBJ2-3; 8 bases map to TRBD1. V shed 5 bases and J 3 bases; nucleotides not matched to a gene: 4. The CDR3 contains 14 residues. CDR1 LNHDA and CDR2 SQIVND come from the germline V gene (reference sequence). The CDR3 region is CASSGGQGTDTQYF. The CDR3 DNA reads TGTGCCAGTAGTGGAGGACAGGGTACAGATACGCAGTATTTT.

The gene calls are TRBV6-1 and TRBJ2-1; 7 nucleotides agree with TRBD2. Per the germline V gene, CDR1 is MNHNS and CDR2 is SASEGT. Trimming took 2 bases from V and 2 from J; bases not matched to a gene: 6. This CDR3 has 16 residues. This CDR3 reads CASSELGAGPYNEQFF. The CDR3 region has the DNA TGTGCCAGCAGTGAATTAGGAGCGGGGCCCTACAATGAGCAGTTCTTC.

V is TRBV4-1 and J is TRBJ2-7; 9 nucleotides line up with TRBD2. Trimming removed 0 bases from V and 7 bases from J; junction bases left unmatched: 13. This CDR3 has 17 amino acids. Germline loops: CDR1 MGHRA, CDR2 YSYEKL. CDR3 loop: CASSQDLETSGREEQYF. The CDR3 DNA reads TGCGCCAGCAGCCAAGATCTGGAGACTAGCGGTCGGGAAGAGCAGTACTTC.

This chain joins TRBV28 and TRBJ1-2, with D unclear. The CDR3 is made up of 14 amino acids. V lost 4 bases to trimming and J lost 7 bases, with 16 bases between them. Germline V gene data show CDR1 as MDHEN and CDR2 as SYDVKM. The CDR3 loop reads CASSSAPHSIGYTF. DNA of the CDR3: TGTGCCAGCAGTTCAGCGCCTCATAGTATTGGCTACACCTTC.

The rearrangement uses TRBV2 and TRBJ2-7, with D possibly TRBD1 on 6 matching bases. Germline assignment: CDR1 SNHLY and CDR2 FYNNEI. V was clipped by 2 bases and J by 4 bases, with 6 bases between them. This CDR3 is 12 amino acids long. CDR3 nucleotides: TGTGCCAGCAGTGAACAGGGGTACGAGCAGTACTTC. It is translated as CASSEQGYEQYF.

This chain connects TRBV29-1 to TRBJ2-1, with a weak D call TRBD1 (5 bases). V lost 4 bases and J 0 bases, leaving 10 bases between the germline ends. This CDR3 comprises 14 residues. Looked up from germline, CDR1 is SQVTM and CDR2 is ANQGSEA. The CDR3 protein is CSVVRGSSYNEQFF. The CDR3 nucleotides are TGCAGCGTTGTAAGGGGAAGCTCCTACAATGAGCAGTTCTTC.

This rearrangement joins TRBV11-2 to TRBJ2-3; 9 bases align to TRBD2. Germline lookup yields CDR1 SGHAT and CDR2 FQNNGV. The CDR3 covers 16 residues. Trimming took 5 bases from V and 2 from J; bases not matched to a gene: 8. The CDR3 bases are TGTGCCAGCAGCCTGCAACCGGGACTAGCCACAGATACGCAGTATTTT. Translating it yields CASSLQPGLATDTQYF. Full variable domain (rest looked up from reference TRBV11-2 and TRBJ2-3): EAGVAQSPRYKIIEKRQSVAFWCNPISGHATLYWYQQILGQGPKLLIQFQNNGVVDDSQLPKDRFSAERLKGVDSTLKIQPAKLEDSAVYLCASSLQPGLATDTQYFGPGTRLTVL.

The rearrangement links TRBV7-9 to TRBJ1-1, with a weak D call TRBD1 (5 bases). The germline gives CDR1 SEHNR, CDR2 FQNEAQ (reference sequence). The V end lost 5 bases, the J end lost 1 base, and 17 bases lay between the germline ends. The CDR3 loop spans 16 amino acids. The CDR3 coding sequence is TGTGCCAGCAGCCGGGGGGGGTCAGGCGGGAACACTGAAGCTTTCTTT. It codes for CASSRGGSGGNTEAFF. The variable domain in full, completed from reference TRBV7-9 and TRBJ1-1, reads DTGVSQNPRHKITKRGQNVTFRCDPISEHNRLYWYRQTLGQGPEFLTYFQNEAQLEKSRLLSDRFSAERPKGSFSTLEIQRTEQGDSAMYLCASSRGGSGGNTEAFFGQGTRLTVV.

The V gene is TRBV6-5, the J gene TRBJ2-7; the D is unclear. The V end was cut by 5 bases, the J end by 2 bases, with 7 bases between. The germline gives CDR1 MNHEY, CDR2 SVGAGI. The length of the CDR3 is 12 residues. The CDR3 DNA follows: TGTGCCAGCAGTCACAACCCCTACGAGCAGTACTTC. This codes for CASSHNPYEQYF.

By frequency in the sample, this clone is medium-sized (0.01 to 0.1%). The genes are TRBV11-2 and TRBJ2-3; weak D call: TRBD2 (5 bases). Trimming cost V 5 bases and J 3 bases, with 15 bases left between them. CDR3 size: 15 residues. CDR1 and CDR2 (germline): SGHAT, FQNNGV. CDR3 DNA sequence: TGTGCCAGCAGCCACGGGAACAAGGGAACAGATACGCAGTATTTT. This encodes CASSHGNKGTDTQYF.

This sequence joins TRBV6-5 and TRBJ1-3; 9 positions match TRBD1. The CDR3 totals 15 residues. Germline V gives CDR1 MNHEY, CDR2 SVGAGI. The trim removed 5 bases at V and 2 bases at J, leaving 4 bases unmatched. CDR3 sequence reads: CASSRQGGTGNTIYF. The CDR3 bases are TGTGCCAGCAGTCGACAGGGGGGGACTGGAAACACCATATATTTT.

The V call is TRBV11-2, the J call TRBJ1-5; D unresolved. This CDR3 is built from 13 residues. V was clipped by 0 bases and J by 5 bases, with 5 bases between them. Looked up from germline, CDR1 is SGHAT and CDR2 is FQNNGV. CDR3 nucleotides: TGTGCCAGCAGCTTAGAGCGTGATCAGCCCCAGCATTTT. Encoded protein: CASSLERDQPQHF. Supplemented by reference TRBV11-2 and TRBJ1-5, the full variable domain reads EAGVAQSPRYKIIEKRQSVAFWCNPISGHATLYWYQQILGQGPKLLIQFQNNGVVDDSQLPKDRFSAERLKGVDSTLKIQPAKLEDSAVYLCASSLERDQPQHFGDGTRLSIL.

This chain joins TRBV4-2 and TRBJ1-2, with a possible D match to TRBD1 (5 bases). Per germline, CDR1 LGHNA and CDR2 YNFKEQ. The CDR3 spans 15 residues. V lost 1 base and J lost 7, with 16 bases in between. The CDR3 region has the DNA TGTGCCAGCAGCCAAGCTTTTCGGGGGGGGGTTGGCTACACCTTC. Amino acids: CASSQAFRGGVGYTF.

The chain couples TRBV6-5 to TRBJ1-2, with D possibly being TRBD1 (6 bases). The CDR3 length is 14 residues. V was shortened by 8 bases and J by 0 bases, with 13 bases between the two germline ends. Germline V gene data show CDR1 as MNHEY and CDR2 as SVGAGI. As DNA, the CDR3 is TGTGCCAGCGGCAGGGGCGAGTCTAACTATGGCTACACCTTC. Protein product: CASGRGESNYGYTF.

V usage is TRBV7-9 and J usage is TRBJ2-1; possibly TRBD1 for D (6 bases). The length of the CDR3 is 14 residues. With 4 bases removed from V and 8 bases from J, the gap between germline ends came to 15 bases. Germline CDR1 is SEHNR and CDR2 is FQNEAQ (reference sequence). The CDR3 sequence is CASSYGGPQDEQFF. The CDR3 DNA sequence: TGTGCCAGCAGCTATGGGGGCCCCCAGGATGAGCAGTTCTTC. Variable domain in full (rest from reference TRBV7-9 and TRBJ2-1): DTGVSQNPRHKITKRGQNVTFRCDPISEHNRLYWYRQTLGQGPEFLTYFQNEAQLEKSRLLSDRFSAERPKGSFSTLEIQRTEQGDSAMYLCASSYGGPQDEQFFGPGTRLTVL.

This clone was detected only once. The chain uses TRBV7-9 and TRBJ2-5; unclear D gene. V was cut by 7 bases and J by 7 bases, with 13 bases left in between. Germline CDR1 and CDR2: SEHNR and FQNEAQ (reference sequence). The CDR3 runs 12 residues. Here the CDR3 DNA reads TGTGCCAGCACTCGGCTAGGCGGGACCCAGTACTTC. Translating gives CASTRLGGTQYF.

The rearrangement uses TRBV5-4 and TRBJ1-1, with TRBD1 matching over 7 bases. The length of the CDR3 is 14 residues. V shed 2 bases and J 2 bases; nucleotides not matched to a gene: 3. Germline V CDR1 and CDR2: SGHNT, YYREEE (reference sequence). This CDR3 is CASSLGGLNTEAFF. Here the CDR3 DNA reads TGTGCCAGCAGCTTAGGGGGCCTAAACACTGAAGCTTTCTTT. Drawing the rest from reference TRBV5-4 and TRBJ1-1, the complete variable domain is ETGVTQSPTHLIKTRGQQVTLRCSSQSGHNTVSWYQQALGQGPQFIFQYYREEENGRGNFPPRFSGLQFPNYSSELNVNALELDDSALYLCASSLGGLNTEAFFGQGTRLTVV.

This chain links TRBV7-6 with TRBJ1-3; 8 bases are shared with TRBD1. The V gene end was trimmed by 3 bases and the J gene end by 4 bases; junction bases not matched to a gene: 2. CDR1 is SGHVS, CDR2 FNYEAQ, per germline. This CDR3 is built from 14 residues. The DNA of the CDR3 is TGTGCCAGCAGCTTGGACAGGGACGGAAACACCATATATTTT. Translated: CASSLDRDGNTIYF. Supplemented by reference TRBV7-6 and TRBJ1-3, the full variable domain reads GAGVSQSPRYKVTKRGQDVALRCDPISGHVSLYWYRQALGQGPEFLTYFNYEAQQDKSGLPNDRFSAERPEGSISTLTIQRTEQRDSAMYRCASSLDRDGNTIYFGEGSWLTVV.

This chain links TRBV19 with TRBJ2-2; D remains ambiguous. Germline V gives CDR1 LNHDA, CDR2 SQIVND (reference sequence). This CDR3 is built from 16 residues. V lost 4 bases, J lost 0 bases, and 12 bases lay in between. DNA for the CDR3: TGTGCCAGTAGTACCAACAGCCTGCCGAACACCGGGGAGCTGTTTTTT. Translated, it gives CASSTNSLPNTGELFF.